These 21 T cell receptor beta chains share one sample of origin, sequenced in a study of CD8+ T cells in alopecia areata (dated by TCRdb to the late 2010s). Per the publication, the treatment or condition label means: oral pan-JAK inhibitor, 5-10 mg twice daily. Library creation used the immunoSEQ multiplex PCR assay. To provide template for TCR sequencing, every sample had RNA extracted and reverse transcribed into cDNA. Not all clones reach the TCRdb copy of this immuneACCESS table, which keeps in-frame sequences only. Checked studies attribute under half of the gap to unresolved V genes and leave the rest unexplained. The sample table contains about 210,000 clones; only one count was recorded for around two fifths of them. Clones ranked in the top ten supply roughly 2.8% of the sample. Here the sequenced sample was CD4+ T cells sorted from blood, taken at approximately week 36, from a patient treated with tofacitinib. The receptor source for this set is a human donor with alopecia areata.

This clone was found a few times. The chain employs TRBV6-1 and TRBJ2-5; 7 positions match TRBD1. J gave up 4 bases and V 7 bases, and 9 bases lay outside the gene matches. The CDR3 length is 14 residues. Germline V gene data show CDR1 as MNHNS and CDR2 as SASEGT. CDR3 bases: TGTGCCAGCACCCCGACAGGGTGGGGAGAGACCCAGTACTTC. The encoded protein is CASTPTGWGETQYF.

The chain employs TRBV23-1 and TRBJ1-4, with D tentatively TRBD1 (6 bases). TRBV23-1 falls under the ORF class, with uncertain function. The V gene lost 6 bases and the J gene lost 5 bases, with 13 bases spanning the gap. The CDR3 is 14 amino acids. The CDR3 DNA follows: TGCGCCAGCAGCCGGGGGGCCCTCAATGAAAAACTGTTTTTT. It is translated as CASSRGALNEKLFF.

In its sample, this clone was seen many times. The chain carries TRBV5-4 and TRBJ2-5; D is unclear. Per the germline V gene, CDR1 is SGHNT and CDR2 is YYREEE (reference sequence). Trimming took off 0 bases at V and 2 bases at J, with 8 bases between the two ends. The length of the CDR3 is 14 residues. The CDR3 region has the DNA TGTGCCAGCAGCTTGGTTATGAAGCAAGAGACCCAGTACTTC. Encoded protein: CASSLVMKQETQYF.

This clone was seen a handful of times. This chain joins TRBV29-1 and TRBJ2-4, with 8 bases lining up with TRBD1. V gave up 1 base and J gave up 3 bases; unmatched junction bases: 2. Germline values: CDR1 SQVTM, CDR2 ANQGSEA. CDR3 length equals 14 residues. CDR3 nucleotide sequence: TGCAGCGTTGAAGGGACAGGGATCAAAAACATTCAGTACTTC. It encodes CSVEGTGIKNIQYF.

This CDR3 reads CASSQDRWRGGYTF. CDR3 DNA: TGCGCCAGCAGCCAAGATCGTTGGCGCGGGGGCTACACCTTC. This sequence joins TRBV4-3 and TRBJ1-2; D uncertain. V was pared by 0 bases and J by 8 bases, with 13 bases between. The CDR3 is 14 amino acids. Germline CDR1 and CDR2: LGHNA and YSLEER.

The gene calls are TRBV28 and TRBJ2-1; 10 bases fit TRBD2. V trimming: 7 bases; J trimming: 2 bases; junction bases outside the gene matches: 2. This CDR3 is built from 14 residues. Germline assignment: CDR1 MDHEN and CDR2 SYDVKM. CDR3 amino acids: CASNGLAAYNEQFF. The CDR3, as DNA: TGTGCCAGCAATGGACTAGCGGCCTACAATGAGCAGTTCTTC. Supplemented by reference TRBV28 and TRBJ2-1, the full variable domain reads DVKVTQSSRYLVKRTGEKVFLECVQDMDHENMFWYRQDPGLGLRLIYFSYDVKMKEKGDIPEGYSVSREKKERFSLILESASTNQTSMYLCASNGLAAYNEQFFGPGTRLTVL.

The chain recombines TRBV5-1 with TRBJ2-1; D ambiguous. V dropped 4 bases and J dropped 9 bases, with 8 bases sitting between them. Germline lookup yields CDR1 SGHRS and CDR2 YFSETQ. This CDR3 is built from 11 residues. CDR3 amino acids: CASSHHIEQFF. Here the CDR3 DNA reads TGCGCCAGCAGCCACCACATTGAGCAGTTCTTC.

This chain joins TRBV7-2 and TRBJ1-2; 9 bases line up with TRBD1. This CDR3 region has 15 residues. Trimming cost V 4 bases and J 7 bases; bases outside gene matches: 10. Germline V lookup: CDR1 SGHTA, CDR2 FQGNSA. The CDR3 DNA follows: TGTGCCAGCAGCTACTGGGACAGGGAGTATCTTGGCTACACCTTC. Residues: CASSYWDREYLGYTF.

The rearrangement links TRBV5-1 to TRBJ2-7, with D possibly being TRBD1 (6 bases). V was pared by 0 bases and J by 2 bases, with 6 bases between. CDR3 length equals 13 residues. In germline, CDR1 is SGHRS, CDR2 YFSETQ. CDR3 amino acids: CASSLDRAYEQYF. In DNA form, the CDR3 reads TGCGCCAGCAGCTTGGACAGGGCCTACGAGCAGTACTTC. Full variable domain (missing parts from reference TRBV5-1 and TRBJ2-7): KAGVTQTPRYLIKTRGQQVTLSCSPISGHRSVSWYQQTPGQGLQFLFEYFSETQRNKGNFPGRFSGRQFSNSRSEMNVSTLELGDSALYLCASSLDRAYEQYFGPGTRLTVT.

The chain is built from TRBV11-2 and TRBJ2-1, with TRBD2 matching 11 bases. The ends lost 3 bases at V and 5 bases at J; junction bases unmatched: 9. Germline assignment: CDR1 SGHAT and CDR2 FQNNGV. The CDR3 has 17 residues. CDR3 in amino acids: CASSLDPTSGSNNEQFF. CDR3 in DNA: TGTGCCAGCAGCTTGGACCCCACTAGCGGGAGTAACAATGAGCAGTTCTTC.

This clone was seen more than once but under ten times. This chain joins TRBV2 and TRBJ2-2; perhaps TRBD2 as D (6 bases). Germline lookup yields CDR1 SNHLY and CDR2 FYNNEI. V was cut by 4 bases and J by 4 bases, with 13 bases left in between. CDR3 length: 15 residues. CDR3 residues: CASSGLVSGTGELFF. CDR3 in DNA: TGTGCCAGCAGTGGACTAGTTTCGGGCACCGGGGAGCTGTTTTTT. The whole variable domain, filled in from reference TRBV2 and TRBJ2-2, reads EPEVTQTPSHQVTQMGQEVILRCVPISNHLYFYWYRQILGQKVEFLVSFYNNEISEKSEIFDDQFSVERPDGSNFTLKIRSTKLEDSAMYFCASSGLVSGTGELFFGEGSRLTVL.

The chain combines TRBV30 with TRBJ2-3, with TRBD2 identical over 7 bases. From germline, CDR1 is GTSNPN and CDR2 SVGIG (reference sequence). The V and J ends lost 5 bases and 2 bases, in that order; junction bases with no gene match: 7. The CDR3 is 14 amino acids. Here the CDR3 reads CAWGAGVLTDTQYF. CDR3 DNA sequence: TGTGCCTGGGGCGCGGGAGTGCTCACAGATACGCAGTATTTT.

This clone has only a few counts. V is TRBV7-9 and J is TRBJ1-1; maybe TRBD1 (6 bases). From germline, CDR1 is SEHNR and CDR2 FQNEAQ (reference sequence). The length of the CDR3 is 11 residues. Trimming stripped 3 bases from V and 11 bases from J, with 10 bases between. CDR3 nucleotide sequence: TGTGCCAGCAGCTTGGGGGGCGACGCTTTCTTT. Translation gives CASSLGGDAFF.

CDR3 in amino acids: CAWSVVKSSGNTIYF. CDR3 DNA: TGTGCCTGGAGTGTTGTAAAGAGCTCTGGAAACACCATATATTTT. V is TRBV30 and J is TRBJ1-3; D is uncertain. V lost 0 bases, J lost 0 bases, and 9 bases lay in between. CDR1 and CDR2 (germline): GTSNPN, SVGIG (reference sequence). The CDR3 is made up of 15 amino acids.

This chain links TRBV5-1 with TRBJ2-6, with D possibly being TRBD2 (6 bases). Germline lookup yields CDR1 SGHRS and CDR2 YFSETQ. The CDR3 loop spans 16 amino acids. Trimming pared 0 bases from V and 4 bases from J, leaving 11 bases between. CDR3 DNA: TGCGCCAGCAGCTTGGAGGCGGGGAGCGGGGCCAACGTCCTGACTTTC. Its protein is CASSLEAGSGANVLTF.

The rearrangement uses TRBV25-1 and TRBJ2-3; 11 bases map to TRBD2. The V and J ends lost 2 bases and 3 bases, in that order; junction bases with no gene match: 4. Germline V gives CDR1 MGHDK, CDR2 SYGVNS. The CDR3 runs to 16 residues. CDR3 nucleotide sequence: TGTGCCAGCAGTGAAAGGGCTAGCGGGAGGACAGATACGCAGTATTTT. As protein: CASSERASGRTDTQYF.

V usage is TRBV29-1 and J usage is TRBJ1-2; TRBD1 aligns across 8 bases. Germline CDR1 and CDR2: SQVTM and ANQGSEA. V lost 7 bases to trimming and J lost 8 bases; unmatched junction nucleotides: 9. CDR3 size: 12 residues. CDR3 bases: TGCAGCGCTGACAGGGGCGGAGGGGGCTACACCTTC. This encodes CSADRGGGGYTF.

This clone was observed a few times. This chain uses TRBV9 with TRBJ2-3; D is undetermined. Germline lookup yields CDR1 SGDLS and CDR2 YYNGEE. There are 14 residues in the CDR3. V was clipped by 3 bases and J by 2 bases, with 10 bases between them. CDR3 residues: CASSAVIFTDTQYF. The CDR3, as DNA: TGTGCCAGCAGCGCTGTTATTTTCACAGATACGCAGTATTTT. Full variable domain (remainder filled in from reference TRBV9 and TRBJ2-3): DSGVTQTPKHLITATGQRVTLRCSPRSGDLSVYWYQQSLDQGLQFLIQYYNGEERAKGNILERFSAQQFPDLHSELNLSSLELGDSALYFCASSAVIFTDTQYFGPGTRLTVL.

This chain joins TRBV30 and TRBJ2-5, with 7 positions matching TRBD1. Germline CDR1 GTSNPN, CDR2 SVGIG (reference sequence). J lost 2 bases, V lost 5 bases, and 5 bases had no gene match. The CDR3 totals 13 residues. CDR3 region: CAWQGDLQETQYF. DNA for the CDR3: TGTGCCTGGCAGGGGGATCTGCAAGAGACCCAGTACTTC. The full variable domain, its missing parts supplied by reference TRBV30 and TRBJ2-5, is SQTIHQWPATLVQPVGSPLSLECTVEGTSNPNLYWYRQAAGRGLQLLFYSVGIGQISSEVPQNLSASRPQDRQFILSSKKLLLSDSGFYLCAWQGDLQETQYFGPGTRLLVL.

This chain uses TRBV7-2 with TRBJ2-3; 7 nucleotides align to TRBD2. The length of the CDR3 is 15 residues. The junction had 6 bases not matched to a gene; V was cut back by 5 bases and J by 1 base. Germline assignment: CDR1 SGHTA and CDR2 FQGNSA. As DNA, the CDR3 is TGTGCCAGCAGCCTTATAGCGGGCGGCACAGATACGCAGTATTTT. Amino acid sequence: CASSLIAGGTDTQYF.

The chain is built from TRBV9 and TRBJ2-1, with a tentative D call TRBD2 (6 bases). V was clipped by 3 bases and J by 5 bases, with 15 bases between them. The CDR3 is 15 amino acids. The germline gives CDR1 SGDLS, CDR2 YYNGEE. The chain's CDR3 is CASSGGVLGHNEQFF. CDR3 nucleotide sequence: TGTGCCAGCAGCGGGGGGGTCCTTGGCCACAATGAGCAGTTCTTC. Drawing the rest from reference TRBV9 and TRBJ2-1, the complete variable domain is DSGVTQTPKHLITATGQRVTLRCSPRSGDLSVYWYQQSLDQGLQFLIQYYNGEERAKGNILERFSAQQFPDLHSELNLSSLELGDSALYFCASSGGVLGHNEQFFGPGTRLTVL.